Listed here is a single T cell receptor (beta chain). CDR1 PRHDT and CDR2 FYEKMQ come from the germline V gene (reference sequence). The CDR3 has 12 residues. This sample was included in a study of monozygotic twins with inflammatory bowel disease. TCRdb derives one entry per CDR3 protein from the 5' RACE reads, leaving out DNA. The table counts over 200,000 distinct CDR3 sequences; around 7.7% lies in the top ten. The sequence was obtained from a human donor with ulcerative colitis or Crohn's disease, or a healthy co-twin of an affected twin (not recorded which). Material for sequencing was blood. The chain links TRBV13 to TRBJ2-1; TCRdb lists TRBD1, though no DNA is available to test this call. The CDR3 protein is CASRLGRNEQFF.